The 3 T cell receptor beta chains in this list originate from one sample, sequenced in a study of response to subunit inactivated influenza vaccine. TCRdb ran MiXCR on the RT-PCR reads and lists one entry per CDR3 protein. The sample records around 850,000 distinct CDR3 sequences, around 18% being singletons. Sequences were derived from PBMCs from blood, sampled 5 days after vaccination. These receptor sequences come from a man aged 45 to 65 who received an inactivated influenza vaccine.

This clonotype has just a few counts. Here the CDR3 reads CSAQRGQPQHF. The CDR3, as DNA: TGCAGTGCCCAAAGGGGTCAGCCCCAGCATTTT. The chain has TRBV20-1 and TRBJ1-5, with a weak D call TRBD1 (5 bases). V was shortened by 6 bases and J by 6 bases, with 9 bases between the two germline ends. The CDR3 is 11 residues long. Germline V gives CDR1 DFQATT, CDR2 SNEGSKA (reference sequence).

Here the CDR3 reads CASSSIGTGGALKRGYTF. In DNA form, the CDR3 reads TGTGCCAGCAGCTCAATCGGGACAGGGGGCGCCCTTAAACGAGGCTACACCTTC. The chain joins TRBV7-8 to TRBJ1-2, with 12 bases lining up with TRBD1. The CDR3 sequence is 18 residues long. CDR1 SGHVS and CDR2 FQNEAQ come from the germline V gene. The ends lost 4 bases at V and 8 bases at J; junction bases unmatched: 17.

V is TRBV5-1 and J is TRBJ1-1; unclear D gene. The CDR3 has 15 residues. V gave up 4 bases and J gave up 1 base, with 14 bases separating them. Germline CDR1 reads SGHRS; CDR2 reads YFSETQ. The CDR3 region is CASSPLRTENTEAFF. CDR3 nucleotides: TGCGCCAGCAGCCCGCTGCGGACCGAGAACACTGAAGCTTTCTTT.